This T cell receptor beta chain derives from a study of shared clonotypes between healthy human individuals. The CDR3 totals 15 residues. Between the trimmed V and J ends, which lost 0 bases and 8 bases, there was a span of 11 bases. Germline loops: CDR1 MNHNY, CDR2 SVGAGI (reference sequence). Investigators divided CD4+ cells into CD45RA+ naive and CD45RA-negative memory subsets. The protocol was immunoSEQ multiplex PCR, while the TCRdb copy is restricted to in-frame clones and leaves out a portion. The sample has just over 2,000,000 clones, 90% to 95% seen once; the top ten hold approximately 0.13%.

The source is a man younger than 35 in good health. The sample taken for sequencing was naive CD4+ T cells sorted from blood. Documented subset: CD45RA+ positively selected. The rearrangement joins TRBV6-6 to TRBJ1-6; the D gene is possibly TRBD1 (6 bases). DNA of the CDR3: TGTGCCAGCAGTTACTCGTTAGACAGGTATTCACCCCTCCACTTT. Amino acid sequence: CASSYSLDRYSPLHF.